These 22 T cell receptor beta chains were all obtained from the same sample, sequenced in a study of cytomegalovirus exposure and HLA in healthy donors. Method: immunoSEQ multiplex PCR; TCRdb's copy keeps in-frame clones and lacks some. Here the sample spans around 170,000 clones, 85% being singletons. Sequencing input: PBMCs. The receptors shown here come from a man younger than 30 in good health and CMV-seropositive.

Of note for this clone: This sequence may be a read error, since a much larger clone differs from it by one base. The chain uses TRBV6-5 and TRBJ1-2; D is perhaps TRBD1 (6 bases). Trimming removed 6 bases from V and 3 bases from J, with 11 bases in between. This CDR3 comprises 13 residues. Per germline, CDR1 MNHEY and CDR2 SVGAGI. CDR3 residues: CASSPQGDYGYTF. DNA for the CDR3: TGTGCCAGCAGCCCACAGGGAGACTATGGCTACACCTTC.

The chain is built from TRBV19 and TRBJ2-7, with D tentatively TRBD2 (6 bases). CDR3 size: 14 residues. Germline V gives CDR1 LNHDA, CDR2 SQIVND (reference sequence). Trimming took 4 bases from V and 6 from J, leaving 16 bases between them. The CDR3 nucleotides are TGTGCCAGTAGTACGCCCTGGGGGGAAAGCGAGCAGTACTTC. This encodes CASSTPWGESEQYF.

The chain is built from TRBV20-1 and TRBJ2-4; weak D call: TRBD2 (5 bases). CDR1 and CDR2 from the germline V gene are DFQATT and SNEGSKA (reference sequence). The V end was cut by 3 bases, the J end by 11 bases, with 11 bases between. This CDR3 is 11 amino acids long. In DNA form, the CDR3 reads TGCAGTGCTAGGGGAGCAGCGGTTCAGTACTTC. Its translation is CSARGAAVQYF.

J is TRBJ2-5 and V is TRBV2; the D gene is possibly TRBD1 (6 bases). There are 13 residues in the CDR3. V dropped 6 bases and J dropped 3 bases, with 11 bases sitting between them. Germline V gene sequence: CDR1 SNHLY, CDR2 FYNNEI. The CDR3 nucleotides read TGTGCCAGCAGGCCCCAGGGGAAAGAGACCCAGTACTTC. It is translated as CASRPQGKETQYF. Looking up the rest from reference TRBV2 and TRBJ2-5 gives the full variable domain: EPEVTQTPSHQVTQMGQEVILRCVPISNHLYFYWYRQILGQKVEFLVSFYNNEISEKSEIFDDQFSVERPDGSNFTLKIRSTKLEDSAMYFCASRPQGKETQYFGPGTRLLVL.

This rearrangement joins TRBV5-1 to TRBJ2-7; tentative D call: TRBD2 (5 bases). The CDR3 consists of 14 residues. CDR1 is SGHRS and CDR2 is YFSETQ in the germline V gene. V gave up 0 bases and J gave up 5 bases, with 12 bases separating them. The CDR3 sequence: CASSLGELVDEQYF. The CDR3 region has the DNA TGCGCCAGCAGCTTGGGGGAGCTGGTGGACGAGCAGTACTTC.

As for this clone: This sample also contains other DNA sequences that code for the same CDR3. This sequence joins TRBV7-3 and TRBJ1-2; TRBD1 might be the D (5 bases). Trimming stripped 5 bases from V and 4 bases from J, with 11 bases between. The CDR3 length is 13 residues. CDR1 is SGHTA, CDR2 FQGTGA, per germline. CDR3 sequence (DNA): TGTGCCAGCAGCCTTCAGGGAGGCTATGGCTACACCTTC. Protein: CASSLQGGYGYTF.

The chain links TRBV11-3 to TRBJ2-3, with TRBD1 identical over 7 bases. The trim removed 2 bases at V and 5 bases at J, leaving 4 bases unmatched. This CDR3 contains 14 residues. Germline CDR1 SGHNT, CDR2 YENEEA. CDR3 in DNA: TGTGCCAGCAGCTTAAGGGGGCTTAAAGATACGCAGTATTTT. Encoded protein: CASSLRGLKDTQYF.

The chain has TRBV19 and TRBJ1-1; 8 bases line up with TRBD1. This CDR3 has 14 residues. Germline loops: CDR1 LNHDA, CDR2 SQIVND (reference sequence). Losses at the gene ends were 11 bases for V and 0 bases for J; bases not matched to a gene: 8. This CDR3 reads CASRTGTMNTEAFF. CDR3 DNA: TGTGCCTCCAGGACAGGGACAATGAACACTGAAGCTTTCTTT. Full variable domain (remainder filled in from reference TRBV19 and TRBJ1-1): DGGITQSPKYLFRKEGQNVTLSCEQNLNHDAMYWYRQDPGQGLRLIYYSQIVNDFQKGDIAEGYSVSREKKESFPLTVTSAQKNPTAFYLCASRTGTMNTEAFFGQGTRLTVV.

The CDR3, as DNA: TGTGCCAGCAGCTTCGACAGGGATGAGCAGTTCTTC. Protein product: CASSFDRDEQFF. The chain has TRBV9 and TRBJ2-1; 7 positions agree with TRBD1. Germline lookup yields CDR1 SGDLS and CDR2 YYNGEE. This CDR3 has 12 residues. The junction had 3 bases not matched to a gene; V was cut back by 4 bases and J by 8 bases. Combining the CDR3 with reference TRBV9 and TRBJ2-1 gives the whole variable domain DSGVTQTPKHLITATGQRVTLRCSPRSGDLSVYWYQQSLDQGLQFLIQYYNGEERAKGNILERFSAQQFPDLHSELNLSSLELGDSALYFCASSFDRDEQFFGPGTRLTVL.

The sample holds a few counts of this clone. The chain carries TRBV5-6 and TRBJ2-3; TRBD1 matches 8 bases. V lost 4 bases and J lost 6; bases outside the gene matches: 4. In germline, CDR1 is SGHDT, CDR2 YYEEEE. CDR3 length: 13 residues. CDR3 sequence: CASSRTGRDTQYF. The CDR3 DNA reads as TGTGCCAGCAGCCGGACAGGGAGGGATACGCAGTATTTT.

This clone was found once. The DNA for the CDR3 is TGCGCCAGCAGCGTAGGGGTGAACGGGGAGCTGTTTTTT. Amino acid sequence: CASSVGVNGELFF. This chain links TRBV4-1 with TRBJ2-2; TRBD1 might be the D (5 bases). Trimming cost V 5 bases and J 7 bases, with 11 bases left between them. This CDR3 spans 13 amino acids. The germline gives CDR1 MGHRA, CDR2 YSYEKL.

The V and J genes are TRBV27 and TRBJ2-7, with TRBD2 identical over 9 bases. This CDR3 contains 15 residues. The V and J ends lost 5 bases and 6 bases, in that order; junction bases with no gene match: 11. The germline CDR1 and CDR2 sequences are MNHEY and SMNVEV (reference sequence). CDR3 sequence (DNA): TGTGCCAGCAGTATTAGCGGGGGCCCCTCGTCCGAGCAGTACTTC. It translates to CASSISGGPSSEQYF.

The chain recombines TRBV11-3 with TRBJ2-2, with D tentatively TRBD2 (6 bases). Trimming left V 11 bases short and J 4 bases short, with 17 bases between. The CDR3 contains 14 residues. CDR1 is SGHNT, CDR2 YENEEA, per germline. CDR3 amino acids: CAQEGGSGTGELFF. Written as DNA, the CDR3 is TGTGCCCAGGAGGGTGGGAGCGGCACCGGGGAGCTGTTTTTT.

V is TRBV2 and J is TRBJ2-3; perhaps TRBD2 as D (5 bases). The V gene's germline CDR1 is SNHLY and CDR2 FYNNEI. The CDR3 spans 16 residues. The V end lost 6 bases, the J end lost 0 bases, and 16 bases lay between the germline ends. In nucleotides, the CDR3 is TGTGCCAGCAGCCCCAAAGCGGTCTCTAGCACAGATACGCAGTATTTT. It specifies CASSPKAVSSTDTQYF.

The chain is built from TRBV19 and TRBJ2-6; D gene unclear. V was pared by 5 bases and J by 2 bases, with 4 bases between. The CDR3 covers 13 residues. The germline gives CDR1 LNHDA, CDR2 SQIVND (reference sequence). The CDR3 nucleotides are TGTGCCAGTAGTCAGACTGGGGCCAACGTCCTGACTTTC. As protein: CASSQTGANVLTF.

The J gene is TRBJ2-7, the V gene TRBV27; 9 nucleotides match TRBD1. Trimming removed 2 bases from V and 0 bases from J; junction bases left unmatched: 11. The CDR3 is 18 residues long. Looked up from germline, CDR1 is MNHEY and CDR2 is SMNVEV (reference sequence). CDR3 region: CASSLTRLGQGISYEQYF. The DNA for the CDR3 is TGTGCCAGCAGTTTAACCCGCCTGGGACAGGGTATCTCCTACGAGCAGTACTTC.

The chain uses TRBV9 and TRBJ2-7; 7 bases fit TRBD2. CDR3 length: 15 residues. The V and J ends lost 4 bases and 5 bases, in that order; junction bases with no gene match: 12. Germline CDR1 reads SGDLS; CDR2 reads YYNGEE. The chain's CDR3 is CASSPSWGEGNEQYF. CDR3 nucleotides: TGTGCCAGCAGCCCGTCCTGGGGGGAGGGGAACGAGCAGTACTTC.

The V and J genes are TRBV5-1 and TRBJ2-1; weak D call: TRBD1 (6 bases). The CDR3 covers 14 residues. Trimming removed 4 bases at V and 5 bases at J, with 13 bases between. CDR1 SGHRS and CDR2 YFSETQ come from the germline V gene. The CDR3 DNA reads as TGCGCCAGCAGCCTCGCGGACAGAAACAATGAGCAGTTCTTC. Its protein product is CASSLADRNNEQFF.

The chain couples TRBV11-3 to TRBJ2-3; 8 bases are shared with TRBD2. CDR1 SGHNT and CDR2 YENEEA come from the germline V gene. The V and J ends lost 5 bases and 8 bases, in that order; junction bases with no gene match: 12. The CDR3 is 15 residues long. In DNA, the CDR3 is TGTGCCAGCAGCCCCCGGGGGGGGCAATTCGTTACGCAGTATTTT. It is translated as CASSPRGGQFVTQYF.

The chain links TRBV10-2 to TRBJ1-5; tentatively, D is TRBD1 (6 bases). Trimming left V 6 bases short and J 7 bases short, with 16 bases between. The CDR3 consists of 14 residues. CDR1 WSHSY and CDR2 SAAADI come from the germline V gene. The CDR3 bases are TGCGCCAGCAGCTTACAGGGCCCTAGCCAGCCCCAGCATTTT. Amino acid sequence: CASSLQGPSQPQHF.

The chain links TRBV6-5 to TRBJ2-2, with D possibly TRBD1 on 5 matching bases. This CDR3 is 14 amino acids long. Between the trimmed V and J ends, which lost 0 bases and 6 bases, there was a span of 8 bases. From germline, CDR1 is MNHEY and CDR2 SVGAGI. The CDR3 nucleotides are TGTGCCAGCAGTTACTCAAAGGGGTCCGGGGAGCTGTTTTTT. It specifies CASSYSKGSGELFF.

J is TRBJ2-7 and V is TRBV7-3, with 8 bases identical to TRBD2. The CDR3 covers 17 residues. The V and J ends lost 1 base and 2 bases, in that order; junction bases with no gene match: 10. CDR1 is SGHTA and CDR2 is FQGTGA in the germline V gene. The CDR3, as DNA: TGTGCCAGCAGCTTAAGAGGTGCGGGAGGTCATACCTACGAGCAGTACTTC. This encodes CASSLRGAGGHTYEQYF.